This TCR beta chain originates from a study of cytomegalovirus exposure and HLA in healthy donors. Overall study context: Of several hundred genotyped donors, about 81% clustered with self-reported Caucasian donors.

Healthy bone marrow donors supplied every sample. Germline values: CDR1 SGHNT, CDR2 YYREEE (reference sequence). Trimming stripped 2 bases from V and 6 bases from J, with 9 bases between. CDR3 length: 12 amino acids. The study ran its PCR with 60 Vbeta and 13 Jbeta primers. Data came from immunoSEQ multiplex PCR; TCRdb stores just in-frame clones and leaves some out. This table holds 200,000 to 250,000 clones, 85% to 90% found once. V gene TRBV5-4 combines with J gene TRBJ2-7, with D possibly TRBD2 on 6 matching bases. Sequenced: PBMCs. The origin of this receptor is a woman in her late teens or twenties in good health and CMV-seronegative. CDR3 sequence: CASSFIGSEQYF. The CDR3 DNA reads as TGTGCCAGCAGCTTTATCGGGAGCGAGCAGTACTTC.